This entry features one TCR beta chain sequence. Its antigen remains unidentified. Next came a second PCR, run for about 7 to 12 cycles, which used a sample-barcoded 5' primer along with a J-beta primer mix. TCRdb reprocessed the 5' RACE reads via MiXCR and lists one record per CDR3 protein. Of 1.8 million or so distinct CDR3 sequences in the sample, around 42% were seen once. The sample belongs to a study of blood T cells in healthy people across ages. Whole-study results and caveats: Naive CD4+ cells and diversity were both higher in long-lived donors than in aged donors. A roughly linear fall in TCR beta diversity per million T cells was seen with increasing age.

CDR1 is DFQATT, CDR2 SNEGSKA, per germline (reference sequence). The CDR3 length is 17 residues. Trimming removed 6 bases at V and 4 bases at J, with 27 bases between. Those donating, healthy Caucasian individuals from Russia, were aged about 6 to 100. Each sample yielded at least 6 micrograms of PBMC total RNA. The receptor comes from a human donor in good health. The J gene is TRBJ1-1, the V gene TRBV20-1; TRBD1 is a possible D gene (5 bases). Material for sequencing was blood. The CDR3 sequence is CSAIPQGRSGPTTEAFF. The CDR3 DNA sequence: TGCAGTGCCATCCCCCAGGGTAGGTCGGGGCCTACCACTGAAGCTTTCTTT.